The T cell receptor beta chain described here comes from a study of shared clonotypes between healthy human individuals. About the research overall: Every donor yielded three CD4 naive, three CD4 memory, two CD8 naive and one CD8 memory plate. Overall study results and limits: Incompleteness in sorted-subset sequencing, despite large depth, was shown by rarefaction.

Naive CD8 isolation took CD45RO-negative cells positively selected for CCR7 and excluded terminally differentiated effector memory CD45RA+ cells. Germline CDR1 and CDR2: SEHNR and FQNEAQ (reference sequence). Trimming removed 1 base from V and 5 bases from J, with 6 bases in between. The CDR3 has 12 amino acids. Under the authors' procedure: Quality scores were absent from the junction-only immunoSEQ sequences, so filtering differed. TCRdb keeps only in-frame clones here, not all; method: immunoSEQ multiplex PCR. V, J and clone size reflect that table, while D and trimming were determined from the DNA. Here the sample spans about 2 million clones, around 96% being singletons. About this clone itself: Its antigen is as yet unknown. This CDR3 is also generated by other DNA sequences in the sample.

This sequence was found in a man between 18 and 29 years old in good health. Material for sequencing was naive CD8+ T cells sorted from blood. The chain is built from TRBV7-9 and TRBJ2-7, with unresolved D. CDR3 protein: CASSLVGNEQYF. For the CDR3, the DNA is TGTGCCAGCAGCTTAGTAGGCAACGAGCAGTACTTC.